What follows are 28 T cell receptor beta chains derived from one specimen sequenced in a study of beta chain features in type 1 diabetes. The antigens these receptors bind are not known. All of the isolated RNA was reverse transcribed, so expressed TCRB transcripts were sequenced. Produced via immunoSEQ multiplex PCR; TCRdb's table is partial and in-frame only. Among 25,000 to 35,000 clones listed, 65% were seen once. Study results and caveats: Shorter TCRB CDR3s, moderately but significantly so, were found in Type 1 diabetes patients in all four CD4+ subsets.

The specimen sequenced was Tregs from blood. The receptors derive from a woman aged 30 to 39 with type 1 diabetes.

This clone was observed a single time. This chain joins TRBV29-1 and TRBJ2-5; 8 bases map to TRBD1. The CDR3 is 15 amino acids. Germline trimming cut 4 bases from V and 5 bases from J; bases unmatched to any gene: 12. Germline V lookup: CDR1 SQVTM, CDR2 ANQGSEA. CDR3 DNA sequence: TGCAGCGTTGTCAGGGGGCGAATATTTCGGGAGACCCAGTACTTC. It translates to CSVVRGRIFRETQYF.

The chain couples TRBV2 to TRBJ2-7; 9 nucleotides match TRBD1. Trimming removed 5 bases from V and 5 bases from J; junction bases left unmatched: 10. CDR1 is SNHLY, CDR2 FYNNEI, per germline. The CDR3 is 15 residues long. The CDR3 coding sequence is TGTGCCAGCAGTTATGGAGGGGACAGGGCCCACGAGCAGTACTTC. Translated: CASSYGGDRAHEQYF.

The J gene is TRBJ2-5, the V gene TRBV4-1, with 10 bases fitting TRBD2. Trimming removed 1 base from V and 4 bases from J; junction bases left unmatched: 9. CDR3 length: 17 amino acids. The germline CDR1 and CDR2 sequences are MGHRA and YSYEKL. For the CDR3, the DNA is TGCGCCAGCAGCCAAGTCCCTTCTAGCGGGAGTGGAGAGACCCAGTACTTC. Translating gives CASSQVPSSGSGETQYF.

The V and J genes are TRBV28 and TRBJ2-7; 11 bases align to TRBD2. The CDR3 loop spans 14 amino acids. V gave up 6 bases and J gave up 3 bases; unmatched junction bases: 4. CDR1 and CDR2 (germline): MDHEN, SYDVKM. The CDR3 sequence: CASSLLAGDYEQYF. For the CDR3, the DNA is TGTGCCAGCAGCTTACTAGCGGGAGACTACGAGCAGTACTTC.

V is TRBV18 and J is TRBJ2-7; D is ambiguous. CDR1 and CDR2 (germline): KGHSH, LQKENI. The CDR3 totals 12 residues. V shed 6 bases and J shed 2 bases, with 8 bases lying between them. The CDR3 protein is CASSLSTYEQYF. The CDR3, as DNA: TGTGCCAGCTCGCTCAGTACCTACGAGCAGTACTTC. The full variable domain, completed using reference TRBV18 and TRBJ2-7, is NAGVMQNPRHLVRRRGQEARLRCSPMKGHSHVYWYRQLPEEGLKFMVYLQKENIIDESGMPKERFSAEFPKEGPSILRIQQVVRGDSAAYFCASSLSTYEQYFGPGTRLTVT.

This chain uses TRBV13 with TRBJ2-7; 9 bases agree with TRBD2. CDR3 size: 14 residues. Germline CDR1 PRHDT, CDR2 FYEKMQ (reference sequence). The V and J ends lost 5 bases and 6 bases, in that order; junction bases with no gene match: 8. The CDR3 DNA reads as TGTGCCAGCAGCGGATTAGCGGGAGCAAGCGAGCAGTACTTC. As protein: CASSGLAGASEQYF.

The CDR3 here is CASSPETPGQGDQPQHF. The CDR3 DNA follows: TGTGCCAGCTCACCAGAAACCCCCGGGCAGGGGGATCAGCCCCAGCATTTT. J is TRBJ1-5 and V is TRBV18; 7 bases align to TRBD1. Germline V CDR1 and CDR2: KGHSH, LQKENI. This CDR3 is 17 amino acids long. With V trimmed by 2 bases and J by 5 bases, 12 bases remained unmatched.

This clone was recorded once. The chain carries TRBV5-4 and TRBJ2-7, with 7 bases lining up with TRBD1. CDR3 length: 13 amino acids. CDR1 is SGHNT and CDR2 is YYREEE in the germline V gene (reference sequence). J lost 7 bases, V lost 5 bases, and 9 bases had no gene match. The CDR3 nucleotides are TGTGCCAGCAGGGAACAGGGGACGGGAGAGCAGTACTTC. It codes for CASREQGTGEQYF.

The V gene is TRBV9, the J gene TRBJ2-1; 14 bases are a match to TRBD2. V trimming: 4 bases; J trimming: 8 bases; junction bases outside the gene matches: 11. This CDR3 contains 17 residues. CDR1 is SGDLS, CDR2 YYNGEE, per germline. The CDR3 DNA follows: TGTGCCAGCAGCCCTAATCAGGGACTAGCGGGAGAGTATGAGCAGTTCTTC. Amino acids: CASSPNQGLAGEYEQFF. The full variable domain, completed using reference TRBV9 and TRBJ2-1, is DSGVTQTPKHLITATGQRVTLRCSPRSGDLSVYWYQQSLDQGLQFLIQYYNGEERAKGNILERFSAQQFPDLHSELNLSSLELGDSALYFCASSPNQGLAGEYEQFFGPGTRLTVL.

V gene TRBV7-3 combines with J gene TRBJ2-7; TRBD1 aligns across 9 bases. J lost 0 bases, V lost 5 bases, and 5 bases had no gene match. Germline lookup yields CDR1 SGHTA and CDR2 FQGTGA. This CDR3 is 15 amino acids long. The CDR3, as DNA: TGTGCCAGCAGCCCCGGGACAGGGATCTCCTACGAGCAGTACTTC. Encoded protein: CASSPGTGISYEQYF.

This clone was observed a handful of times. The chain uses TRBV7-8 and TRBJ2-1; D is undetermined. This CDR3 is built from 13 residues. From germline, CDR1 is SGHVS and CDR2 FQNEAQ. V was pared by 0 bases and J by 6 bases, with 6 bases between. In DNA, the CDR3 is TGTGCCAGCAGCTTAGCTTCTAGCAATGAGCAGTTCTTC. It translates to CASSLASSNEQFF.

The sample holds one count of this clone. CDR3: CASLVGGGTGGYTF. CDR3 bases: TGTGCCAGCCTCGTGGGGGGAGGCACGGGGGGCTACACCTTC. V usage is TRBV19 and J usage is TRBJ1-2; D is perhaps TRBD1 (5 bases). Deletions cut 9 bases from V and 8 bases from J, with 22 bases between. This CDR3 is 14 amino acids long. Looked up from germline, CDR1 is LNHDA and CDR2 is SQIVND (reference sequence).

This clone was found a few times. J is TRBJ1-1 and V is TRBV27, with D tentatively TRBD1 (5 bases). The V gene lost 5 bases and the J gene lost 1 base, with 14 bases spanning the gap. Per the germline V gene, CDR1 is MNHEY and CDR2 is SMNVEV (reference sequence). This CDR3 region has 15 residues. DNA of the CDR3: TGTGCCAGCAGTCCCCTATCAGGGCAGAACACTGAAGCTTTCTTT. Amino acids: CASSPLSGQNTEAFF.

This chain links TRBV29-1 with TRBJ1-1; no definite D call. CDR3 length: 13 residues. Trimming pared 5 bases from V and 3 bases from J, leaving 13 bases between. CDR1 and CDR2 from the germline V gene are SQVTM and ANQGSEA. The CDR3 DNA sequence: TGCAGCGTTTGGGCTACAGCTCACACTGAAGCTTTCTTT. Translated, it gives CSVWATAHTEAFF. The entire variable domain, with the rest obtained from reference TRBV29-1 and TRBJ1-1, is as follows: SAVISQKPSRDICQRGTSLTIQCQVDSQVTMMFWYRQQPGQSLTLIATANQGSEATYESGFVIDKFPISRPNLTFSTLTVSNMSPEDSSIYLCSVWATAHTEAFFGQGTRLTVV.

The chain recombines TRBV7-9 with TRBJ2-1; TRBD2 is a possible D gene (5 bases). Germline values: CDR1 SEHNR, CDR2 FQNEAQ (reference sequence). This CDR3 has 15 amino acids. V was shortened by 5 bases and J by 1 base, with 12 bases between the two germline ends. The CDR3 sequence: CASSGRSGSYNEQFF. The CDR3 DNA follows: TGTGCCAGCAGCGGTAGGTCGGGATCCTACAATGAGCAGTTCTTC.

This clone was observed a single time. A junction boundary mismatches the germline segment, possibly from a read error. The chain couples TRBV5-4 to TRBJ1-6; D ambiguous. Looked up from germline, CDR1 is SGHNT and CDR2 is YYREEE (reference sequence). The CDR3 consists of 12 residues. The DNA for the CDR3 is TGTGCCAGCAGCCCCTACAATTCACCCCTCCACTTT. Translating gives CASSPYNSPLHF.

This sequence joins TRBV28 and TRBJ2-7; D is possibly TRBD2 (7 bases). This CDR3 is built from 15 residues. Trimming stripped 7 bases from V and 2 bases from J, with 18 bases between. Germline V gives CDR1 MDHEN, CDR2 SYDVKM. CDR3 amino acids: CASTLLGGLPYEQYF. The CDR3 DNA reads as TGTGCCAGCACTCTCCTCGGGGGGCTTCCCTACGAGCAGTACTTC.

The chain links TRBV5-1 to TRBJ2-2; 9 bases align to TRBD1. J lost 10 bases, V lost 3 bases, and 13 bases had no gene match. Looked up from germline, CDR1 is SGHRS and CDR2 is YFSETQ. The CDR3 totals 16 residues. The CDR3: CASSWNPGQGGMELFF. CDR3 in DNA: TGCGCCAGCAGCTGGAATCCGGGACAGGGTGGTATGGAGCTGTTTTTT.

The rearrangement links TRBV9 to TRBJ2-1, with a tentative D call TRBD1 (6 bases). The CDR3 has 14 amino acids. Trimming pared 0 bases from V and 7 bases from J, leaving 11 bases between. Germline loops: CDR1 SGDLS, CDR2 YYNGEE. The chain's CDR3 is CASSVERGRNEQFF. The CDR3, as DNA: TGTGCCAGCAGCGTAGAGAGGGGGAGAAATGAGCAGTTCTTC.

This clone was seen a handful of times. V gene TRBV30 combines with J gene TRBJ2-3; TRBD2 matches at 7 bases. Germline V CDR1 and CDR2: GTSNPN, SVGIG (reference sequence). V was pared by 2 bases and J by 4 bases, with 3 bases of the junction left unmatched. The CDR3 loop spans 13 amino acids. The CDR3 reads CAWSPSGADTQYF. For the CDR3, the DNA is TGTGCCTGGAGTCCTAGCGGAGCAGATACGCAGTATTTT.

This chain joins TRBV2 and TRBJ2-6; 7 bases are shared with TRBD1. The CDR3 is made up of 16 amino acids. V lost 3 bases and J lost 0; bases outside the gene matches: 2. Germline V gives CDR1 SNHLY, CDR2 FYNNEI. The DNA for the CDR3 is TGTGCCAGCAGTGAGGGACAGTTCTCTGGGGCCAACGTCCTGACTTTC. Translation: CASSEGQFSGANVLTF.

This clone turned up a few times. The V and J genes are TRBV5-1 and TRBJ1-4; no clear D. Trimming removed 2 bases at V and 6 bases at J, with 11 bases between. Germline V gene sequence: CDR1 SGHRS, CDR2 YFSETQ. The CDR3 covers 14 residues. This CDR3 is CASSFSVEDEKLFF. CDR3 bases: TGCGCCAGCAGCTTCTCAGTTGAGGATGAAAAACTGTTTTTT.

The chain employs TRBV5-1 and TRBJ2-5; no reliable D call. The J call may not be correct, given that the DNA end is closer to TRBJ2-7. The CDR3 totals 13 residues. From germline, CDR1 is SGHRS and CDR2 YFSETQ. CDR3 protein: CASSLSQVYEQYF. As DNA, the CDR3 is TGCGCCAGCAGCTTGAGTCAGGTCTACGAGCAGTACTTC.

The V and J genes are TRBV7-9 and TRBJ1-4; 11 bases match TRBD1. The CDR3 is 14 amino acids. Germline V lookup: CDR1 SEHNR, CDR2 FQNEAQ (reference sequence). The V and J ends lost 4 bases and 6 bases, in that order; junction bases with no gene match: 1. CDR3 bases: TGTGCCAGCAGCTCGGGACAGGGGGATGAAAAACTGTTTTTT. The encoded protein is CASSSGQGDEKLFF.

V gene TRBV4-1 combines with J gene TRBJ1-5; 9 nucleotides agree with TRBD1. Trimming cost V 0 bases and J 6 bases; bases outside gene matches: 3. The CDR3 totals 15 residues. Germline CDR1 and CDR2: MGHRA and YSYEKL. CDR3: CASSQEWTGAQPQHF. CDR3 sequence (DNA): TGCGCCAGCAGCCAAGAGTGGACAGGGGCTCAGCCCCAGCATTTT.

This sequence joins TRBV5-4 and TRBJ2-5, with TRBD1 matching over 7 bases. The CDR3 spans 15 residues. The germline V gene encodes CDR1 SGHNT and CDR2 YYREEE (reference sequence). With V trimmed by 1 base and J by 2 bases, 5 bases remained unmatched. CDR3 DNA sequence: TGTGCCAGCAGCTTGCCGGGACAGCTACAAGAGACCCAGTACTTC. It specifies CASSLPGQLQETQYF.

The chain has TRBV28 and TRBJ1-1, with D possibly TRBD1 on 5 matching bases. V was shortened by 3 bases and J by 11 bases, with 10 bases between the two germline ends. CDR3 length equals 11 residues. Germline V CDR1 and CDR2: MDHEN, SYDVKM. The CDR3 sequence is CASSFQGRAFF. CDR3 coding DNA: TGTGCCAGCAGTTTCCAGGGAAGGGCTTTCTTT. The variable domain in full, with the rest retrieved from reference TRBV28 and TRBJ1-1, is DVKVTQSSRYLVKRTGEKVFLECVQDMDHENMFWYRQDPGLGLRLIYFSYDVKMKEKGDIPEGYSVSREKKERFSLILESASTNQTSMYLCASSFQGRAFFGQGTRLTVV.

The chain has TRBV6-5 and TRBJ1-1; 7 bases match TRBD1. Germline V gene data show CDR1 as MNHEY and CDR2 as SVGAGI. V trimming: 6 bases; J trimming: 8 bases; junction bases outside the gene matches: 15. The CDR3 has 15 amino acids. CDR3 coding DNA: TGTGCCAGCAGCCCCGATAATCAGGGGGGTCGGGAAGCTTTCTTT. It translates to CASSPDNQGGREAFF.